The 11 T cell receptor beta chains presented below share a single source sample, sequenced in a study of CD8 T cells in Susac syndrome. The authors reverse transcribed roughly 0.45 to 1 ug RNA with random hexamers. MiXCR, run by TCRdb on the immunoSEQ multiplex PCR reads, gives a single entry per CDR3 protein. Altogether approximately 100,000 distinct CDR3 sequences are present, less than 97% being singletons, with the ten largest covering roughly 0.099%. The sample comprised CD4+ T cells from PBMCs. These receptors came from a human donor in good health.

The chain employs TRBV3-1 and TRBJ2-5, with D possibly being TRBD1 (7 bases). The CDR3 has 18 amino acids. Trimming cost V 0 bases and J 3 bases, with 20 bases left between them. CDR1 LGHDT and CDR2 YNNKEL come from the germline V gene (reference sequence). The CDR3 nucleotides are TGTGCCAGCAGCCAAGAAGGTTCGACAGGGAGGAGGGAAGAGACCCAGTACTTC. It codes for CASSQEGSTGRREETQYF.

This chain uses TRBV30 with TRBJ1-1, with 7 bases aligning to TRBD1. In germline, CDR1 is GTSNPN, CDR2 SVGIG (reference sequence). CDR3 length: 13 amino acids. J gave up 3 bases and V 0 bases, and 1 base lay outside the gene matches. In nucleotides, the CDR3 is TGTGCCTGGAGTGTACAGGGGTACACTGAAGCTTTCTTT. It specifies CAWSVQGYTEAFF.

This chain joins TRBV5-1 and TRBJ2-5, with D hard to call. The CDR3 is made up of 13 amino acids. CDR1 is SGHRS, CDR2 YFSETQ, per germline. Trimming took 0 bases from V and 1 from J, leaving 4 bases between them. CDR3 nucleotides: TGCGCCAGCAGCTTGGCTCTCCAAGAGACCCAGTACTTC. It yields the protein CASSLALQETQYF.

The chain employs TRBV3-1 and TRBJ2-7; D gene unclear. V was trimmed by 1 base and J by 5 bases, leaving 12 bases between them. CDR1 LGHDT and CDR2 YNNKEL come from the germline V gene (reference sequence). The CDR3 loop spans 14 amino acids. The CDR3 coding sequence is TGTGCCAGCAGCCAAGCGACCAGGTTAAACGAGCAGTACTTC. This gives the protein CASSQATRLNEQYF.

This chain uses TRBV5-1 with TRBJ2-7; TRBD1 agrees at 9 bases. The junction had 12 bases not matched to a gene; V was cut back by 5 bases and J by 3 bases. The germline gives CDR1 SGHRS, CDR2 YFSETQ. This CDR3 is built from 16 residues. CDR3 DNA sequence: TGCGCCAGCAGGTTTGGACAGGGGACGACCCTCTACGAGCAGTACTTC. It codes for CASRFGQGTTLYEQYF.

The chain combines TRBV18 with TRBJ2-7, with 11 bases identical to TRBD1. The CDR3 sequence is 14 residues long. After removal of 4 bases from V and 6 bases from J, the junction contained 5 bases not matched to a gene. Germline-derived CDR1 and CDR2 are KGHSH and LQKENI. CDR3 nucleotide sequence: TGTGCCAGCTCACAAGGACAGGGGGCCCTCGAGCAGTACTTC. Its protein is CASSQGQGALEQYF.

This clonotype was counted once. This chain connects TRBV5-1 to TRBJ2-1; D is possibly TRBD2 (5 bases). The CDR3 covers 15 residues. Germline V CDR1 and CDR2: SGHRS, YFSETQ. Between the trimmed V and J ends, which lost 0 bases and 10 bases, there was a span of 17 bases. The CDR3 nucleotides read TGCGCCAGCAGCTTGGATGGAGGCGGAAGTAGGGAGCAGTTCTTC. Protein sequence: CASSLDGGGSREQFF.

The chain employs TRBV2 and TRBJ1-5, with a weak D call TRBD1 (5 bases). CDR1 is SNHLY, CDR2 FYNNEI, per germline. The CDR3 loop spans 16 amino acids. V was cut by 9 bases and J by 1 base, with 19 bases left in between. The CDR3 nucleotides read TGTGCCAGTTCAAGCCCCGGGACGAGGAGCAATCAGCCCCAGCATTTT. Protein: CASSSPGTRSNQPQHF.

The chain is built from TRBV20-1 and TRBJ2-6; 9 nucleotides align to TRBD2. Trimming at V came to 1 base and at J to 2 bases, leaving 0 bases not matched to a gene. This CDR3 comprises 15 residues. Germline CDR1 is DFQATT and CDR2 is SNEGSKA (reference sequence). The CDR3 DNA is TGCAGTGCTAGAGGCGGGGGGGCTGGGGCCAACGTCCTGACTTTC. This sequence encodes CSARGGGAGANVLTF.

This chain uses TRBV29-1 with TRBJ2-4; D call uncertain. CDR3 size: 15 residues. CDR1 and CDR2 from the germline V gene are SQVTM and ANQGSEA. The germline V and J ends were trimmed by 4 bases and 0 bases, with 13 bases remaining between them. The CDR3 DNA sequence: TGCAGCGTTGCGGATCTGGATCTAGCCAAAAACATTCAGTACTTC. Protein: CSVADLDLAKNIQYF.

The V gene is TRBV4-2, the J gene TRBJ2-1; 8 nucleotides align to TRBD2. This CDR3 region has 16 residues. Germline V lookup: CDR1 LGHNA, CDR2 YNFKEQ. With V trimmed by 0 bases and J by 4 bases, 5 bases remained unmatched. The CDR3 nucleotides read TGTGCCAGCAGCCAAGATATCGGCGGGAGGTACAATGAGCAGTTCTTC. Residues: CASSQDIGGRYNEQFF.